This entry is about one T cell receptor (beta chain). This specimen belongs to a study of long-term antiretroviral therapy in people with HIV. Survey level was the resolution at which the v3.0 immunoSEQ assay ran. TCRdb's copy holds only in-frame clones and misses some; the assay was immunoSEQ multiplex PCR. The table lists tens of thousands of clones, approximately 96% of them singletons, with over 2% in the top ten. From germline, CDR1 is SGHDT and CDR2 YYEEEE. V lost 4 bases to trimming and J lost 9 bases, with 16 bases between them. This CDR3 has 13 amino acids. The sequences come from unsorted PBMCs, collected roughly 6.4 years after starting antiretroviral therapy. This chain connects TRBV5-6 to TRBJ1-1, with a tentative D call TRBD1 (6 bases). The clonotype was recovered from a man younger than 45 with HIV. The CDR3 coding sequence is TGTGCCAGCAGCCAGCAAACAGGGCGCAAAGCTTTCTTT. This encodes CASSQQTGRKAFF.